The 25 T cell receptor beta chains below were found in one sample sequenced in a study of cytomegalovirus exposure and HLA in healthy donors. 13 Jbeta primers and 60 Vbeta primers were used for the PCR. TCRdb's table, derived via immunoSEQ multiplex PCR, lists solely in-frame clones and lacks some. The sample holds around 120,000 clones, approximately 80% seen once. Sequencing was carried out using PBMCs. These receptors were obtained from a girl under 10 years old in good health and CMV-seronegative.

The chain carries TRBV30 and TRBJ2-5; 8 nucleotides match TRBD1. This CDR3 has 15 amino acids. Germline V gene sequence: CDR1 GTSNPN, CDR2 SVGIG (reference sequence). The V gene end was trimmed by 4 bases and the J gene end by 5 bases; junction bases not matched to a gene: 12. The CDR3 DNA follows: TGTGCCTGGACCAGGGACAGGATATGGGGGGAGACCCAGTACTTC. Translating it yields CAWTRDRIWGETQYF. The full variable domain, rest sourced from reference TRBV30 and TRBJ2-5, is SQTIHQWPATLVQPVGSPLSLECTVEGTSNPNLYWYRQAAGRGLQLLFYSVGIGQISSEVPQNLSASRPQDRQFILSSKKLLLSDSGFYLCAWTRDRIWGETQYFGPGTRLLVL.

The rearrangement joins TRBV19 to TRBJ1-1, with D unresolved. CDR3 size: 13 residues. V was cut by 4 bases and J by 4 bases, with 10 bases left in between. Looked up from germline, CDR1 is LNHDA and CDR2 is SQIVND (reference sequence). The CDR3: CASSTDGVTEAFF. The CDR3 coding sequence is TGTGCCAGTAGTACCGACGGGGTCACTGAAGCTTTCTTT.

This chain joins TRBV5-6 and TRBJ1-2; weak D call: TRBD1 (6 bases). V lost 3 bases and J 2 bases, leaving 20 bases between the germline ends. The CDR3 contains 17 residues. Looked up from germline, CDR1 is SGHDT and CDR2 is YYEEEE. As DNA, the CDR3 is TGTGCCAGCAGCTACGTGGGGGCAGCCTTTCCGAACTATGGCTACACCTTC. Translation gives CASSYVGAAFPNYGYTF.

This clone was seen only a few times. The chain joins TRBV7-2 to TRBJ2-5, with D perhaps matching TRBD1 (6 bases). Germline V gene data show CDR1 as SGHTA and CDR2 as FQGNSA. The CDR3 has 16 residues. V dropped 3 bases and J dropped 2 bases, with 16 bases sitting between them. CDR3 sequence: CASSLGPRGRQETQYF. The CDR3 nucleotides are TGTGCCAGCAGCTTGGGGCCCAGGGGTCGGCAAGAGACCCAGTACTTC.

This chain joins TRBV30 and TRBJ2-7; D possibly corresponds to TRBD1 (5 bases). CDR3 length equals 13 residues. V was cut by 2 bases and J by 0 bases, with 8 bases left in between. Germline CDR1 is GTSNPN and CDR2 is SVGIG (reference sequence). For the CDR3, the DNA is TGTGCCTGGAGTCCTGGACACTCCTACGAGCAGTACTTC. This gives the protein CAWSPGHSYEQYF.

This clone was seen once. This sequence joins TRBV5-1 and TRBJ1-3, with unresolved D. Trimming took off 4 bases at V and 4 bases at J, with 18 bases between the two ends. The CDR3 covers 16 residues. CDR1 and CDR2 (germline): SGHRS, YFSETQ. DNA of the CDR3: TGCGCCAGCAGCCTGGGTAGCACACGGTACGGAAACACCATATATTTT. Its translation: CASSLGSTRYGNTIYF. The entire variable domain, with the rest obtained from reference TRBV5-1 and TRBJ1-3, is as follows: KAGVTQTPRYLIKTRGQQVTLSCSPISGHRSVSWYQQTPGQGLQFLFEYFSETQRNKGNFPGRFSGRQFSNSRSEMNVSTLELGDSALYLCASSLGSTRYGNTIYFGEGSWLTVV.

The rearrangement links TRBV30 to TRBJ1-1; TRBD1 agrees at 8 bases. The CDR3 contains 15 residues. The junction had 5 bases not matched to a gene; V was cut back by 1 base and J by 1 base. The germline V gene has CDR1 GTSNPN and CDR2 SVGIG (reference sequence). The CDR3 sequence is CAWSARQGKNTEAFF. The CDR3 nucleotides read TGTGCCTGGAGTGCCCGACAGGGGAAGAACACTGAAGCTTTCTTT.

The chain recombines TRBV7-2 with TRBJ2-3; D is undetermined. The CDR3 covers 14 residues. Germline V gene sequence: CDR1 SGHTA, CDR2 FQGNSA. With 2 bases removed from V and 0 bases from J, the gap between germline ends came to 6 bases. The CDR3 protein is CASSLTFSTDTQYF. The CDR3 nucleotides are TGTGCCAGCAGCTTAACTTTTAGCACAGATACGCAGTATTTT.

The J gene is TRBJ1-3, the V gene TRBV19, with D possibly TRBD1 on 6 matching bases. Germline V gives CDR1 LNHDA, CDR2 SQIVND (reference sequence). The V and J ends lost 5 bases and 0 bases respectively, with 14 bases between them. The length of the CDR3 is 16 residues. This CDR3 is CASSLRTAASGNTIYF. CDR3 bases: TGTGCCAGTAGTCTACGGACAGCGGCCTCTGGAAACACCATATATTTT.

The sample holds a few counts of this clone. This chain joins TRBV7-3 and TRBJ2-3; 10 bases fit TRBD2. With V trimmed by 4 bases and J by 5 bases, 9 bases remained unmatched. The CDR3 extends over 16 amino acids. Germline loops: CDR1 SGHTA, CDR2 FQGTGA. The CDR3 region has the DNA TGTGCCAGCAGCTCCTCCCCTAGCGGGAGTGGAGATACGCAGTATTTT. This codes for CASSSSPSGSGDTQYF.

The chain links TRBV5-8 to TRBJ1-4, with no clear D. This CDR3 spans 16 amino acids. In germline, CDR1 is SGHTS, CDR2 YDEGEE. Trimming took off 0 bases at V and 0 bases at J, with 9 bases between the two ends. CDR3 coding DNA: TGTGCCAGCAGCTTGGGAGTTCTGGCAACTAATGAAAAACTGTTTTTT. It encodes CASSLGVLATNEKLFF.

The J gene is TRBJ2-2, the V gene TRBV27, with D unresolved. The CDR3 loop spans 13 amino acids. CDR1 MNHEY and CDR2 SMNVEV come from the germline V gene (reference sequence). V lost 4 bases and J lost 6, with 9 bases in between. The CDR3 nucleotides read TGTGCCAGCAGTTCATTACGGTCCGGGGAGCTGTTTTTT. It codes for CASSSLRSGELFF.

The chain employs TRBV19 and TRBJ1-1; TRBD1 aligns across 9 bases. The CDR3 totals 15 residues. J lost 4 bases, V lost 1 base, and 4 bases had no gene match. Germline CDR1 is LNHDA and CDR2 is SQIVND (reference sequence). CDR3 DNA sequence: TGTGCCAGTAGTATAGGGCGACAGGGGGTCACTGAAGCTTTCTTT. It encodes CASSIGRQGVTEAFF.

The gene calls are TRBV19 and TRBJ2-1; D unclear. Germline V lookup: CDR1 LNHDA, CDR2 SQIVND (reference sequence). This CDR3 has 13 amino acids. The V end lost 6 bases, the J end lost 9 bases, and 15 bases lay between the germline ends. Written as DNA, the CDR3 is TGTGCCAGTAGAGACGTAGTGAGCGCTGAGCAGTTCTTC. Amino acid sequence: CASRDVVSAEQFF.

DNA for the CDR3: TGTGCCAGCAGCCTCGGCGGACAGGGGACCTACGAGCAGTACTTC. Protein product: CASSLGGQGTYEQYF. This chain uses TRBV7-6 with TRBJ2-7; 9 bases line up with TRBD1. The ends lost 5 bases at V and 2 bases at J; junction bases unmatched: 7. Looked up from germline, CDR1 is SGHVS and CDR2 is FNYEAQ. There are 15 residues in the CDR3.

The gene calls are TRBV19 and TRBJ2-7, with TRBD1 matching 7 bases. Trimming removed 9 bases from V and 2 bases from J; junction bases left unmatched: 7. CDR1 is LNHDA and CDR2 is SQIVND in the germline V gene (reference sequence). The CDR3 is 13 residues long. CDR3 residues: CASSGDRTYEQYF. DNA for the CDR3: TGTGCCAGCAGTGGGGACAGAACCTACGAGCAGTACTTC.

This clone was detected only a few times. This chain joins TRBV4-3 and TRBJ1-6; TRBD1 matches at 7 bases. The CDR3 contains 17 residues. The trim removed 3 bases at V and 3 bases at J, leaving 8 bases unmatched. Germline CDR1 is LGHNA and CDR2 is YSLEER. The CDR3 coding sequence is TGCGCCAGCAGCCAGACAGACAGGGTATACTATAATTCACCCCTCCACTTT. Translation: CASSQTDRVYYNSPLHF.

The rearrangement joins TRBV28 to TRBJ1-4, with TRBD1 identical over 7 bases. CDR3 length: 16 amino acids. Per germline, CDR1 MDHEN and CDR2 SYDVKM. Unmatched junction bases numbered 12, after V lost 6 bases and J lost 5 bases. The CDR3 region has the DNA TGTGCCAGCAGGACCGGCCGGGACAGACGCAATGAAAAACTGTTTTTT. This encodes CASRTGRDRRNEKLFF.

This clone appeared a few times. The gene calls are TRBV28 and TRBJ1-1; tentative D call: TRBD1 (5 bases). This CDR3 has 14 amino acids. Trimming cost V 6 bases and J 7 bases, with 18 bases left between them. Germline-derived CDR1 and CDR2 are MDHEN and SYDVKM. The CDR3 loop reads CASSLGVRGIEAFF. The CDR3, as DNA: TGTGCCAGCAGCCTGGGCGTAAGGGGTATTGAAGCTTTCTTT.

The genes are TRBV7-9 and TRBJ2-7, with 10 bases identical to TRBD1. The CDR3 consists of 16 residues. CDR1 is SEHNR, CDR2 FQNEAQ, per germline (reference sequence). With 8 bases clipped from V and 0 bases from J, the junction kept 10 bases outside the gene matches. The CDR3 protein is CASLSFRDRGSYEQYF. Written as DNA, the CDR3 is TGTGCCAGCTTATCGTTCCGGGACAGGGGCTCCTACGAGCAGTACTTC.

The genes are TRBV7-9 and TRBJ1-6; D is uncertain. This CDR3 contains 12 residues. Germline V lookup: CDR1 SEHNR, CDR2 FQNEAQ (reference sequence). V shed 5 bases and J shed 8 bases, with 7 bases lying between them. CDR3 coding DNA: TGTGCCAGCAGCCGCGACTATTCACCCCTCCACTTT. Its protein is CASSRDYSPLHF.

This clone was recorded once. The rearrangement joins TRBV9 to TRBJ2-3, with D tentatively TRBD1 (6 bases). Germline V gene data show CDR1 as SGDLS and CDR2 as YYNGEE. V was clipped by 2 bases and J by 4 bases, with 17 bases between them. The CDR3 loop spans 16 amino acids. DNA for the CDR3: TGTGCCAGCAGCGTTTCACAGGGCTACAGTCCAGATACGCAGTATTTT. It yields the protein CASSVSQGYSPDTQYF.

The J gene is TRBJ1-5, the V gene TRBV29-1, with 8 positions matching TRBD1. The CDR3 is 14 amino acids. Germline V gene data show CDR1 as SQVTM and CDR2 as ANQGSEA. V lost 6 bases, J lost 3 bases, and 7 bases stayed unmatched. In nucleotides, the CDR3 is TGCAGCGTCAGGACAGGGTCTATCAATCAGCCCCAGCATTTT. Its protein product is CSVRTGSINQPQHF.

This clone has a single count. The CDR3 nucleotides are TGTGCCAGCTCACCAACGGGTCTATCCTACGAGCAGTACTTC. As protein: CASSPTGLSYEQYF. V usage is TRBV18 and J usage is TRBJ2-7; D remains unclear. In germline, CDR1 is KGHSH, CDR2 LQKENI. The length of the CDR3 is 14 residues. With 2 bases removed from V and 1 base from J, the gap between germline ends came to 9 bases.

This chain connects TRBV18 to TRBJ1-4; D is unclear. V lost 6 bases and J lost 0, with 14 bases in between. CDR1 is KGHSH and CDR2 is LQKENI in the germline V gene. The CDR3 spans 16 residues. CDR3 nucleotides: TGTGCCAGCTCCACTCGAGGGATCGCAACTAATGAAAAACTGTTTTTT. As protein: CASSTRGIATNEKLFF.